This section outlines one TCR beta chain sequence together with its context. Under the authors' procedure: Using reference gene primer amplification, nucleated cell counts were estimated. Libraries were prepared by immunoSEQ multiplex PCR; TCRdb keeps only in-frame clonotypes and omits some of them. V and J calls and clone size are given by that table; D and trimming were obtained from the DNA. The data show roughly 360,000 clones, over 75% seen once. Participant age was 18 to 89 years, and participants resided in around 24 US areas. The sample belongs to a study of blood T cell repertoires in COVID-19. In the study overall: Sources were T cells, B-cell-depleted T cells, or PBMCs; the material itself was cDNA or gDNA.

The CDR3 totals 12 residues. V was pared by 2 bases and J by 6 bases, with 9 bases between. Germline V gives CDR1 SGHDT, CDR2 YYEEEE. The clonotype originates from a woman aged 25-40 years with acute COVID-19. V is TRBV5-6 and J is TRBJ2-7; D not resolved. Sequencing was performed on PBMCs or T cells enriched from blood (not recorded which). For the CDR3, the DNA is TGTGCCAGCAGCTTTCTTTCCCTCGAGCAGTACTTC. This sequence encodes CASSFLSLEQYF.